The rows below give T cell receptor beta chains drawn from one sample of a study of cytomegalovirus exposure and HLA in healthy donors. Clones were sequenced by immunoSEQ multiplex PCR, and TCRdb holds only the in-frame ones, with some missing. The data hold about 170,000 clones, with roughly 80% observed a single time. Sequencing used PBMCs. The receptors here all came from a male donor in good health and CMV-seronegative. CDR3s include the opening cysteine and the closing phenylalanine or tryptophan. The order of the fields is clone size, D gene, V gene, J gene, CDR3 protein, CDR3 DNA. The D gene is left open where the match is weak. Clone size appears in some rows only: once, few, many, or a class for an expanded clone.

-	TRBD2	TRBV29-1	TRBJ2-7	CSVEDGSSGVYEQYF	TGCAGCGTTGAAGATGGGTCTAGCGGGGTCTACGAGCAGTACTTC
few	-	TRBV5-4	TRBJ2-7	CASSLDRASYEQYF	TGTGCCAGCAGCTTGGACAGGGCCTCCTACGAGCAGTACTTC
-	TRBD1	TRBV15	TRBJ2-3	CATLHWTGPTDTQYF	TGTGCCACGCTACATTGGACAGGGCCTACAGATACGCAGTATTTT
once	-	TRBV4-2	TRBJ1-3	CASSQESPGNTIYF	TGTGCCAGCAGCCAAGAAAGCCCTGGAAACACCATATATTTT
-	-	TRBV6-5	TRBJ1-2	CASSYSSEIYGYTF	TGTGCCAGCAGTTACTCGTCGGAGATCTATGGCTACACCTTC
-	-	TRBV11-1	TRBJ1-1	CASSQDIQNTEAFF	TGTGCCAGCAGCCAGGACATTCAGAACACTGAAGCTTTCTTT
-	-	TRBV27	TRBJ2-6	CASRTVFTRSGANVLTF	TGTGCCAGCAGGACAGTATTCACCCGGTCTGGGGCCAACGTCCTGACTTTC
-	TRBD2	TRBV5-1	TRBJ2-7	CASSFVTSGPYEQYF	TGCGCCAGCAGCTTCGTGACTAGCGGCCCGTACGAGCAGTACTTC
-	-	TRBV7-2	TRBJ1-2	CASTSGGGSRGYTF	TGTGCCAGCACCTCGGGGGGGGGTTCAAGGGGCTACACCTTC
once	-	TRBV30	TRBJ2-5	CAWSVSDIQETQYF	TGTGCCTGGAGTGTTTCGGACATCCAAGAGACCCAGTACTTC
-	TRBD2	TRBV5-4	TRBJ2-4	CASSASGREAKNIQYF	TGTGCCAGCAGCGCTAGCGGGAGGGAAGCCAAAAACATTCAGTACTTC